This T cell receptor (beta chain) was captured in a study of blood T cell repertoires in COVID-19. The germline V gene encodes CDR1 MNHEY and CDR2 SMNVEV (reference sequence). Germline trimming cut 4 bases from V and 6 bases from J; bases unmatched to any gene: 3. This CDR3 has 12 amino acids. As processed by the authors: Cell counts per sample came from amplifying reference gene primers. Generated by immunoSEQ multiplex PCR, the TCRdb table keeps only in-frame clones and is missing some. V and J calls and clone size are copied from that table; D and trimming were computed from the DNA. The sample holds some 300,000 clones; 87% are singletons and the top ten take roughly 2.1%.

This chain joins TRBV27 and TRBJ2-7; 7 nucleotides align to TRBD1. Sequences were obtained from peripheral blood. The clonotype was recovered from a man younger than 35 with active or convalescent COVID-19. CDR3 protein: CASSYAGGEQYF. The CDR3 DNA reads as TGTGCCAGCAGTTACGCAGGGGGCGAGCAGTACTTC.